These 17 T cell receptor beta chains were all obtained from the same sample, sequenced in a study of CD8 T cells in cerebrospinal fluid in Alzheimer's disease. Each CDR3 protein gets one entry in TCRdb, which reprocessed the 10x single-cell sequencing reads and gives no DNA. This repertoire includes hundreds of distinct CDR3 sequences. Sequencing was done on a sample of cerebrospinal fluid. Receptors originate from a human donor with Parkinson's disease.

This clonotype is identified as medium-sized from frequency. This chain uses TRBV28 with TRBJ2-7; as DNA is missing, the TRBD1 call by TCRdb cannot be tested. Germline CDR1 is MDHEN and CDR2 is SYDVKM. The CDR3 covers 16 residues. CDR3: CASSPRGRVHLAEQYF.

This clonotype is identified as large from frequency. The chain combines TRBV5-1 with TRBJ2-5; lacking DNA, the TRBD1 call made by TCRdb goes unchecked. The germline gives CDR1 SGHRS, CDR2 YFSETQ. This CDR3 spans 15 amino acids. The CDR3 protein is CASSPGTGGPKTQYF.

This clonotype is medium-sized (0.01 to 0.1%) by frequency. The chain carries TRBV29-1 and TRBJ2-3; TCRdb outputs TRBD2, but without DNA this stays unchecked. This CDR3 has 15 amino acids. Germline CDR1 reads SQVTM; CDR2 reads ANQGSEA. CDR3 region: CSAGPFGGGTDTQYF.

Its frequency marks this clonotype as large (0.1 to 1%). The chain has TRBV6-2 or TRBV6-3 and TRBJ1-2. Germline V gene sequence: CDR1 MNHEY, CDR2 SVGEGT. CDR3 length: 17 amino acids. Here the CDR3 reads CASSYGADPVLNYGYTF.

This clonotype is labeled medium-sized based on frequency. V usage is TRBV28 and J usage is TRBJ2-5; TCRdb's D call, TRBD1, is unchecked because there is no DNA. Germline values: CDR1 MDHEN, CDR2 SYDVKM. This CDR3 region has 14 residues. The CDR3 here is CASSGTGRWETQYF.

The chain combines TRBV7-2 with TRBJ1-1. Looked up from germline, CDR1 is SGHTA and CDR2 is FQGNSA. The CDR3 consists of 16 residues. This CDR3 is CASSQREGVGLTEAFF.

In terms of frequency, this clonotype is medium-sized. The CDR3 reads CASSLVGLDLATNEKLFF. The J gene is TRBJ1-4, the V gene TRBV7-8. CDR3 length: 18 residues. Germline lookup yields CDR1 SGHVS and CDR2 FQNEAQ.

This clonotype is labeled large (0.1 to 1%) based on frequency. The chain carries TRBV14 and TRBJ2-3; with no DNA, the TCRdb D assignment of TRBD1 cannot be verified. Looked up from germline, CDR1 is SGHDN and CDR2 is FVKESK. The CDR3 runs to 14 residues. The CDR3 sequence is CASSPTEWPDTQYF.

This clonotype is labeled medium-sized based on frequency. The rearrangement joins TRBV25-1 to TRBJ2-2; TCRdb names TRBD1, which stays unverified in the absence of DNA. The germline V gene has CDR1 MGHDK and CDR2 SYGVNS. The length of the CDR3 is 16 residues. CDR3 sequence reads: CASTSFGQGNTGELFF.

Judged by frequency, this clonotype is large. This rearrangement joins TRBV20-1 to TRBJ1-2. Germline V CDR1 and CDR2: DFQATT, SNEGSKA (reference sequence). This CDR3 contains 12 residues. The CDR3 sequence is CSAPPRVYGYTF.

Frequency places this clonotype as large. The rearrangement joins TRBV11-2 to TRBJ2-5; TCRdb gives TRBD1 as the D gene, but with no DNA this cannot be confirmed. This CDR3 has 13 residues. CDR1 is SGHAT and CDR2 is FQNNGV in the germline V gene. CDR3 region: CASSPGTEETQYF.

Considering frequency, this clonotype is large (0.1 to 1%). CDR3 region: CSAAADGNTEAFF. The V and J genes are TRBV20-1 and TRBJ1-1. The germline V gene has CDR1 DFQATT and CDR2 SNEGSKA (reference sequence). The CDR3 has 13 residues.

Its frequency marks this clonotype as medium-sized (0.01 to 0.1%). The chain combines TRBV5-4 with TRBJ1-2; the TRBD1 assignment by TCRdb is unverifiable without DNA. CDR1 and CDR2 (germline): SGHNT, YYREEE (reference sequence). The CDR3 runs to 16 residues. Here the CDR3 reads CASSSPTGGSNYGYTF.

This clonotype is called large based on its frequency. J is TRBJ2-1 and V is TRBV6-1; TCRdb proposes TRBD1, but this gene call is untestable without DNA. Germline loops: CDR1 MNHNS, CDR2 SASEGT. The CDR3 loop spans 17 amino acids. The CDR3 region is CASTGGAASYSYNEQFF.

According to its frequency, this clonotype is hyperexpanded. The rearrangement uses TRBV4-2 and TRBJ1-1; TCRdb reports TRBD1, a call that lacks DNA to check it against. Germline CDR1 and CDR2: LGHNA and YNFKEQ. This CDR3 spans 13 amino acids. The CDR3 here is CASSAGGNTEAFF.

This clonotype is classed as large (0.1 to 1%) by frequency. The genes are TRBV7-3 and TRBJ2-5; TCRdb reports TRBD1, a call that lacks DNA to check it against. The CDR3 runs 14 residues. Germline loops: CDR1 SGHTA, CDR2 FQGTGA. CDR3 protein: CASSSTGGKETQYF.

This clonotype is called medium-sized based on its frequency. The CDR3 spells CASQKRNNYEQYF. This sequence joins TRBV6-5 and TRBJ2-7; TCRdb calls TRBD2, which cannot be checked without DNA. CDR3 length: 13 amino acids. The germline V gene encodes CDR1 MNHEY and CDR2 SVGAGI.